This TCR beta chain was captured in a study of STAT5B mutations in CD4+ large granular lymphocyte leukemia. Whole-study findings and limits: Top patient clones used TRBV06 genes more often: 8/27 versus 2/35 in controls. Without putative leukemic clones, patient CD4-sorted repertoires remained more clonal than healthy CD4+ repertoires.

Per the authors' pipeline: Lowest detectable productive clonotype frequency was 2.59 x 10-5. Profiling relied on immunoSEQ multiplex PCR, and the TCRdb table lists in-frame clones only, not all of them. Clone size and V and J calls were adopted from that table, with D and trimming inferred from the DNA. Here the sample spans around 33,000 clones, 69% being singletons. The CDR3 extends over 14 amino acids. V was cut by 4 bases and J by 1 base, with 12 bases left in between. Germline CDR1 is SGHRS and CDR2 is YFSETQ. With regard to this clone: Its antigen is currently unknown.

The specimen was CD4+ T cells from blood buffy coats. The V gene is TRBV5-1, the J gene TRBJ2-7; D possibly uses TRBD1 or TRBD2 (5 bases each). The origin of this receptor is a human donor in good health. The CDR3 protein is CASSTWDPSYEQYF. The CDR3 coding sequence is TGCGCCAGCAGCACCTGGGACCCTTCCTACGAGCAGTACTTC.